These 7 T cell receptor beta chains were all obtained from the same sample, sequenced in a study of identical twins. TCRdb fed the 5' RACE reads into MiXCR, producing one record per CDR3 protein. The sample holds 600,000 to 850,000 distinct CDR3 sequences, approximately 18% seen once. These data are also associated with another study on T cells expressing NK-cell markers.

Sequenced: PBMCs. The source is a young woman in good health.

The genes are TRBV7-2 and TRBJ2-3; 10 bases fit TRBD2. Germline V CDR1 and CDR2: SGHTA, FQGNSA. V was clipped by 0 bases and J by 2 bases; unmatched bases: 5. This CDR3 has 17 residues. Here the CDR3 reads CASSLALAGALTDTQYF. For the CDR3, the DNA is TGTGCCAGCAGCTTAGCCCTAGCGGGGGCCCTCACAGATACGCAGTATTTT.

This clonotype was recorded a few times. This chain connects TRBV5-1 to TRBJ1-2; a weak D match, TRBD1 (6 bases). V was trimmed by 2 bases and J by 4 bases, leaving 21 bases between them. Germline V gives CDR1 SGHRS, CDR2 YFSETQ. The CDR3 runs to 17 residues. CDR3 loop: CASSLRPGKDSVYGYTF. The CDR3 DNA reads TGCGCCAGCAGCTTACGTCCAGGGAAGGACAGCGTCTATGGCTACACCTTC. The entire variable domain, with the rest obtained from reference TRBV5-1 and TRBJ1-2, is as follows: KAGVTQTPRYLIKTRGQQVTLSCSPISGHRSVSWYQQTPGQGLQFLFEYFSETQRNKGNFPGRFSGRQFSNSRSEMNVSTLELGDSALYLCASSLRPGKDSVYGYTFGSGTRLTVV.

V usage is TRBV20-1 and J usage is TRBJ2-5; 11 bases match TRBD1. There are 11 residues in the CDR3. CDR1 DFQATT and CDR2 SNEGSKA come from the germline V gene (reference sequence). V was pared by 5 bases and J by 8 bases, with 1 base of the junction left unmatched. For the CDR3, the DNA is TGCAGTGCTGGGACAGGGGGTACCCAGTACTTC. Translated: CSAGTGGTQYF.

The CDR3 loop reads CSSIGLADSYEQYF. In DNA form, the CDR3 reads TGCAGTTCTATCGGACTAGCGGATTCCTACGAGCAGTACTTC. The chain recombines TRBV20-1 with TRBJ2-7, with TRBD2 matching 10 bases. Germline CDR1 and CDR2: DFQATT and SNEGSKA (reference sequence). The ends lost 8 bases at V and 1 base at J; junction bases unmatched: 8. The CDR3 totals 14 residues.

This clonotype was observed a handful of times. The genes are TRBV11-1 and TRBJ1-2; D is perhaps TRBD1 (6 bases). Trimming removed 1 base from V and 1 base from J, with 19 bases in between. There are 18 residues in the CDR3. The germline V gene encodes CDR1 SGHAT and CDR2 FQDESV (reference sequence). The CDR3 nucleotides read TGTGCCAGCAGCTTAGTTGAGGACAGTCGGTCCCTTAACTATGGCTACACCTTC. Its translation is CASSLVEDSRSLNYGYTF.

This clonotype appeared a few times. The V call is TRBV15, the J call TRBJ1-2, with 8 bases matching TRBD1. The germline V gene encodes CDR1 LNHNV and CDR2 YYDKDF (reference sequence). V was clipped by 0 bases and J by 7 bases; unmatched bases: 4. The CDR3 extends over 14 amino acids. As DNA, the CDR3 is TGTGCCACCAGCAGAGAGGGGACAGGTGGTGGCTACACCTTC. This gives the protein CATSREGTGGGYTF.

The V gene is TRBV7-3, the J gene TRBJ2-1; 10 nucleotides line up with TRBD2. Germline values: CDR1 SGHTA, CDR2 FQGTGA. V dropped 4 bases and J dropped 6; count of bases not matched to a gene: 18. The length of the CDR3 is 19 residues. DNA for the CDR3: TGTGCCAGCAGCTCCCACCGGGGACTAGCGAGTAGTACTTTCAATGAGCAGTTCTTC. Translated, it gives CASSSHRGLASSTFNEQFF.